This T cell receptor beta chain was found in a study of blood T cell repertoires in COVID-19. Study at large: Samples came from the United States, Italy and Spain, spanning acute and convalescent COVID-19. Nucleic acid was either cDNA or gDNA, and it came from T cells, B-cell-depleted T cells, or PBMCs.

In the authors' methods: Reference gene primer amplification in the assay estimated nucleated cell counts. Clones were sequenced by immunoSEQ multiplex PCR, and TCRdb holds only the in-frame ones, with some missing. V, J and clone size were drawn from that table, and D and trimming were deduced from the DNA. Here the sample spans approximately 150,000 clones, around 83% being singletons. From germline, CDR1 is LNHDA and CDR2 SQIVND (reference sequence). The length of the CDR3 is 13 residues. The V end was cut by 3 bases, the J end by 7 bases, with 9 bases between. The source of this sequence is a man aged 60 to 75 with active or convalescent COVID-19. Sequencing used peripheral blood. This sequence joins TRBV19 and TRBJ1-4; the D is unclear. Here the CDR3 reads CASSILGSEKLFF. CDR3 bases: TGTGCCAGTAGTATCCTAGGTAGTGAAAAACTGTTTTTT.